These 18 T cell receptor beta chains originate from one sample sequenced in a study of T cells in Graves' hyperthyroidism and ophthalmopathy. The CDR3 regions of TCR beta were amplified from RNA transcripts. Primed by the HTBI set, a first-round RT-PCR was run on the TCR CDR3. MiXCR, applied by TCRdb to the multiplex PCR reads, yields one record per CDR3 protein. The sample shows some 490,000 distinct CDR3 sequences, 20% to 25% of them seen only once. Material for sequencing was blood. The receptors were gathered from a woman in her seventies with Graves' ophthalmopathy.

The V call is TRBV6-6, the J call TRBJ1-2, with a possible D match to TRBD1 (6 bases). The CDR3 spans 14 residues. CDR1 and CDR2 from the germline V gene are MNHNY and SVGAGI (reference sequence). V was pared by 0 bases and J by 6 bases, with 11 bases between. CDR3 in DNA: TGTGCCAGCAGTTACTCCGGGGAGGGGGATGGCTACACCTTC. Its translation: CASSYSGEGDGYTF.

Only one count was recorded for this clonotype. For the CDR3, the DNA is TGTGCCAGCAGCGTAGGCTGGGAGGGGACCACTGAAGCTTTCTTT. Protein sequence: CASSVGWEGTTEAFF. The chain recombines TRBV9 with TRBJ1-1; possible D gene TRBD1, 5 bases. With 0 bases removed from V and 4 bases from J, the gap between germline ends came to 13 bases. The CDR3 extends over 15 amino acids. Germline-derived CDR1 and CDR2 are SGDLS and YYNGEE. Based on the CDR3 plus reference TRBV9 and TRBJ1-1, the full variable domain is DSGVTQTPKHLITATGQRVTLRCSPRSGDLSVYWYQQSLDQGLQFLIQYYNGEERAKGNILERFSAQQFPDLHSELNLSSLELGDSALYFCASSVGWEGTTEAFFGQGTRLTVV.

The chain has TRBV5-1 and TRBJ2-7; the D gene is possibly TRBD1 (5 bases). The CDR3 consists of 15 residues. V lost 0 bases and J 4 bases, leaving 14 bases between the germline ends. Germline V gene lookup returns CDR1 SGHRS and CDR2 YFSETQ. The CDR3 sequence: CASSLVGQGVYEQYF. The CDR3 DNA reads as TGCGCCAGCAGCTTGGTAGGGCAGGGTGTTTACGAGCAGTACTTC.

This sequence joins TRBV6-1 and TRBJ2-6; the D is unclear. With 8 bases removed from V and 0 bases from J, the gap between germline ends came to 11 bases. In germline, CDR1 is MNHNS, CDR2 SASEGT. The CDR3 is 15 residues long. In DNA form, the CDR3 reads TGTGCCAGCGGCCTCGACTTCTCTGGGGCCAACGTCCTGACTTTC. Translation gives CASGLDFSGANVLTF.

Only a few counts were recorded for this clonotype. The gene calls are TRBV2 and TRBJ2-5; no clear D gene. This CDR3 is 13 amino acids long. The germline V gene has CDR1 SNHLY and CDR2 FYNNEI. V lost 6 bases and J 8 bases, leaving 16 bases between the germline ends. The CDR3 nucleotides read TGTGCCAGCAGCTGGGGTCCGCGTGGAACCCAGTACTTC. It codes for CASSWGPRGTQYF.

Concerning this clonotype: This may be a read error, as it is one base from a much larger clone. The rearrangement links TRBV6-2 or TRBV6-3 to TRBJ1-1; no clear D. From germline, CDR1 is MNHEY and CDR2 SVGEGT. The CDR3 totals 15 residues. The CDR3 is CAGSYSRRLNTEAFF. The CDR3 DNA reads as TGTGCCGGCAGTTACTCGAGGCGGCTGAACACTGAAGCTTTCTTT.

This chain connects TRBV28 to TRBJ1-2; D might be TRBD1 (5 bases). V lost 5 bases to trimming and J lost 4 bases, with 17 bases between them. Germline lookup yields CDR1 MDHEN and CDR2 SYDVKM. This CDR3 has 15 amino acids. The CDR3 loop reads CASSATGRRFYGYTF. The DNA of the CDR3 is TGTGCCAGCAGTGCAACGGGACGGCGTTTCTATGGCTACACCTTC.

This clonotype was seen at least ten times. The gene calls are TRBV27 and TRBJ2-1, with 7 bases fitting TRBD2. The CDR3 has 14 residues. The germline gives CDR1 MNHEY, CDR2 SMNVEV (reference sequence). The V and J ends lost 4 bases and 4 bases, in that order; junction bases with no gene match: 4. This CDR3 reads CASSSWGGYNEQFF. In DNA form, the CDR3 reads TGTGCCAGCAGTTCCTGGGGAGGGTACAATGAGCAGTTCTTC.

CDR3: CASWGTGLTEAFF. CDR3 DNA: TGTGCCAGTTGGGGCACCGGGCTGACTGAAGCTTTCTTT. The genes are TRBV28 and TRBJ1-1, with D perhaps TRBD1 (5 bases). This CDR3 region has 13 residues. Germline loops: CDR1 MDHEN, CDR2 SYDVKM. V was pared by 9 bases and J by 5 bases, with 16 bases between.

V usage is TRBV28 and J usage is TRBJ1-5; perhaps TRBD1 as D (6 bases). The V gene lost 5 bases and the J gene lost 7 bases, with 27 bases spanning the gap. The CDR3 has 18 residues. The germline gives CDR1 MDHEN, CDR2 SYDVKM. Written as DNA, the CDR3 is TGTGCCAGCAGTCTAGCGGGAGGGGGGCCGTCTTCGGGACAGCCCCAGCATTTT. This translates into CASSLAGGGPSSGQPQHF.

The chain joins TRBV28 to TRBJ2-3; TRBD1 is a possible D gene (6 bases). This CDR3 is 15 amino acids long. V was cut by 7 bases and J by 2 bases, with 16 bases left in between. CDR1 is MDHEN and CDR2 is SYDVKM in the germline V gene. CDR3 nucleotide sequence: TGTGCCAGCACCCTGTGGGGGCTATCCACAGATACGCAGTATTTT. It codes for CASTLWGLSTDTQYF.

V and J are TRBV12-5 and TRBJ2-2, with 11 bases aligning to TRBD2. With 3 bases clipped from V and 1 base from J, the junction kept 4 bases outside the gene matches. The CDR3 is 17 residues long. Germline CDR1 LGHNT, CDR2 FRNRAP. CDR3 nucleotides: TGTGCTAGTGGTTTCGGGACTAGCGGACGGAACACCGGGGAGCTGTTTTTT. Amino acids: CASGFGTSGRNTGELFF.

This clonotype was picked up many times. The V gene is TRBV12-3 or TRBV12-4, the J gene TRBJ2-5; 10 nucleotides agree with TRBD1. CDR3 size: 15 residues. J was trimmed by 2 bases and V by 6 bases; bases with no gene match: 6. The CDR3 sequence is CASSRDRGRQETQYF. The CDR3 DNA is TGTGCCAGCAGCCGAGACAGGGGGCGTCAAGAGACCCAGTACTTC.

The chain combines TRBV10-3 with TRBJ2-7, with a possible D match to TRBD1 (6 bases). The CDR3 is 13 residues long. V dropped 2 bases and J dropped 3 bases, with 8 bases sitting between them. Germline loops: CDR1 ENHRY, CDR2 SYGVKD. CDR3 nucleotides: TGTGCCATCAGTGAGGGACAGTTCTACGAGCAGTACTTC. This gives the protein CAISEGQFYEQYF.

This clonotype was found a few times. The genes are TRBV6-2 or TRBV6-3 and TRBJ2-5, with D possibly TRBD2 on 6 matching bases. The germline V gene has CDR1 MNHEY and CDR2 SVGEGT. This CDR3 is 15 amino acids long. The V end was cut by 4 bases, the J end by 5 bases, with 17 bases between. The CDR3 here is CASSFGGPGLETQYF. In DNA form, the CDR3 reads TGTGCCAGCAGTTTCGGAGGGCCCGGATTGGAGACCCAGTACTTC.

V usage is TRBV5-1 and J usage is TRBJ1-5; D remains ambiguous. The CDR3 covers 14 residues. Germline loops: CDR1 SGHRS, CDR2 YFSETQ. V was cut by 0 bases and J by 7 bases, with 11 bases left in between. The chain's CDR3 is CASSLAGDRQPQHF. In DNA form, the CDR3 reads TGCGCCAGCAGCTTGGCCGGGGATCGCCAGCCCCAGCATTTT.

This clonotype was recorded a few times. The chain recombines TRBV7-8 with TRBJ2-4; maybe TRBD1 (5 bases). The CDR3 consists of 16 residues. Germline CDR1 SGHVS, CDR2 FQNEAQ. V was trimmed by 1 base and J by 0 bases, leaving 10 bases between them. CDR3 loop: CASSLVYRIAKNIQYF. The CDR3 DNA reads as TGTGCCAGCAGCTTAGTTTACAGGATAGCCAAAAACATTCAGTACTTC.

The chain joins TRBV7-9 to TRBJ1-5; D unresolved. This CDR3 spans 13 amino acids. CDR1 and CDR2 from the germline V gene are SEHNR and FQNEAQ (reference sequence). Trimming shortened V by 4 bases and J by 1 base, and 5 bases separated the two germline ends. CDR3 residues: CASSSMSNQPQHF. The CDR3 DNA sequence: TGTGCCAGCAGCTCCATGAGCAATCAGCCCCAGCATTTT.